Listed here are 25 T cell receptor beta chains from one sample, sequenced in a study of cytomegalovirus exposure and HLA in healthy donors (dated by TCRdb to 2016 to 2017). Library preparation used the immunoSEQ multiplex PCR assay. A mixture of 60 forward primers for TCR Vbeta segments and 13 reverse primers for TCR Jbeta segments was used in the multiplex PCR. TCRdb's version of the immuneACCESS table is confined to in-frame rearrangements and falls short of the full clone set. An unresolved V gene accounts for under half of the shortfall where checked; the remainder is of unknown origin. The sample table contains about 130,000 clones; only one count was recorded for 75% to 90% of them. The top ten clones comprise approximately 8.1% of the sample. What was sequenced was PBMCs. The receptor set was obtained from a woman aged 45-60 years in good health and CMV-seropositive.

Here the CDR3 DNA reads TGTGCCAGCAGCCTTACTAGGGGGCCAAGCTCCTACGAGCAGTACTTC. This translates into CASSLTRGPSSYEQYF. V usage is TRBV4-2 and J usage is TRBJ2-7; TRBD1 matches at 7 bases. Germline V gene sequence: CDR1 LGHNA, CDR2 YNFKEQ. The CDR3 consists of 16 residues. V lost 4 bases to trimming and J lost 0 bases; unmatched junction nucleotides: 9.

The genes are TRBV19 and TRBJ1-3, with no clear D. CDR3 size: 12 residues. Germline CDR1 reads LNHDA; CDR2 reads SQIVND (reference sequence). The V and J ends lost 7 bases and 2 bases respectively, with 6 bases between them. In DNA form, the CDR3 reads TGTGCCAGTAAGCCCCCTGGAAACACCATATATTTT. Amino acids: CASKPPGNTIYF.

This clone was seen more than once but under ten times. The chain combines TRBV9 with TRBJ2-2; 10 nucleotides line up with TRBD2. V lost 0 bases and J lost 7; bases outside the gene matches: 6. This CDR3 is 16 amino acids long. The germline gives CDR1 SGDLS, CDR2 YYNGEE. The CDR3: CASSVAAGLASGELFF. In DNA, the CDR3 is TGTGCCAGCAGCGTAGCTGCGGGACTAGCGAGCGGGGAGCTGTTTTTT.

This chain links TRBV16 with TRBJ1-1, with 9 bases fitting TRBD1. V dropped 4 bases and J dropped 4; count of bases not matched to a gene: 4. The germline gives CDR1 KGHSY, CDR2 FQNENV. The length of the CDR3 is 14 residues. CDR3 nucleotide sequence: TGTGCCAGCAGCCGCGAGACAGGGGGCACTGAAGCTTTCTTT. It codes for CASSRETGGTEAFF.

The chain carries TRBV7-9 and TRBJ1-3, with D unclear. This CDR3 is built from 14 residues. V gave up 5 bases and J gave up 0 bases, with 8 bases separating them. Germline CDR1 is SEHNR and CDR2 is FQNEAQ (reference sequence). The CDR3 loop reads CASSVADSGNTIYF. CDR3 nucleotides: TGTGCCAGCAGCGTCGCAGACTCTGGAAACACCATATATTTT.

This clone showed up just once. The chain has TRBV27 and TRBJ1-2, with D unresolved. There are 13 residues in the CDR3. The V gene lost 2 bases and the J gene lost 4 bases, with 8 bases spanning the gap. The germline CDR1 and CDR2 sequences are MNHEY and SMNVEV (reference sequence). This chain's CDR3 is CASSLNSFYGYTF. DNA of the CDR3: TGTGCCAGCAGTTTAAATTCCTTCTATGGCTACACCTTC.

The chain combines TRBV7-8 with TRBJ2-5; TRBD2 agrees at 9 bases. The length of the CDR3 is 14 residues. Per germline, CDR1 SGHVS and CDR2 FQNEAQ. V was pared by 1 base and J by 5 bases, with 2 bases of the junction left unmatched. CDR3 sequence: CASSLDAGGETQYF. In nucleotides, the CDR3 is TGTGCCAGCAGCTTAGATGCGGGAGGGGAGACCCAGTACTTC.

This chain links TRBV6-1 with TRBJ2-2; TRBD1 matches 9 bases. The ends lost 4 bases at V and 5 bases at J; junction bases unmatched: 8. This CDR3 is built from 16 residues. Germline lookup yields CDR1 MNHNS and CDR2 SASEGT. Written as DNA, the CDR3 is TGTGCCAGCAGTGGATTACAGGGGGCAGGGACCGGGGAGCTGTTTTTT. As protein: CASSGLQGAGTGELFF.

The chain links TRBV27 to TRBJ2-2; 7 nucleotides match TRBD2. Germline values: CDR1 MNHEY, CDR2 SMNVEV (reference sequence). The CDR3 is 18 residues long. Unmatched junction bases numbered 15, after V lost 5 bases and J lost 3 bases. CDR3 nucleotides: TGTGCCAGCAGTCTCTTCGGGGGGTTGGGCTCCTACACCGGGGAGCTGTTTTTT. Amino acid sequence: CASSLFGGLGSYTGELFF.

The chain carries TRBV29-1 and TRBJ2-1; D is perhaps TRBD2 (6 bases). The V and J ends lost 5 bases and 0 bases respectively, with 14 bases between them. Germline lookup yields CDR1 SQVTM and CDR2 ANQGSEA. The CDR3 runs to 15 residues. CDR3 loop: CSVSGLSSSYNEQFF. In DNA form, the CDR3 reads TGCAGCGTTTCGGGACTCTCCAGCTCCTACAATGAGCAGTTCTTC.

The J gene is TRBJ2-7, the V gene TRBV13, with TRBD2 identical over 11 bases. CDR1 and CDR2 from the germline V gene are PRHDT and FYEKMQ (reference sequence). The length of the CDR3 is 16 residues. The junction had 13 bases not matched to a gene; V was cut back by 5 bases and J by 7 bases. The CDR3 sequence: CASSILAGGPRNEQYF. CDR3 nucleotides: TGTGCCAGCAGCATCTTAGCGGGAGGGCCAAGAAATGAGCAGTACTTC.

V gene TRBV10-3 combines with J gene TRBJ2-7, with TRBD1 matching 7 bases. The CDR3 length is 14 residues. Germline lookup yields CDR1 ENHRY and CDR2 SYGVKD. The trim removed 0 bases at V and 3 bases at J, leaving 2 bases unmatched. In nucleotides, the CDR3 is TGTGCCATCAGTGAGTCGACAGGGAGCTACGAGCAGTACTTC. Translating it yields CAISESTGSYEQYF.

The chain joins TRBV4-3 to TRBJ2-5, with D possibly matching TRBD2 (6 bases). Trimming left V 0 bases short and J 5 bases short, with 28 bases between. Germline V gives CDR1 LGHNA, CDR2 YSLEER. The CDR3 spans 20 residues. CDR3 DNA sequence: TGCGCCAGCAGCCAAGAATTAAGCGGGCAAAACTGGGGGTACAGGGAGACCCAGTACTTC. Translating gives CASSQELSGQNWGYRETQYF.

V and J are TRBV7-3 and TRBJ1-3, with TRBD1 as a possible D gene (6 bases). This CDR3 is built from 13 residues. CDR1 SGHTA and CDR2 FQGTGA come from the germline V gene. Trimming took off 7 bases at V and 8 bases at J, with 15 bases between the two ends. The CDR3 nucleotides read TGTGCCAGCACCGTCACAGGGTCTGACACCATATATTTT. This sequence encodes CASTVTGSDTIYF.

The rearrangement uses TRBV9 and TRBJ2-3; 7 nucleotides agree with TRBD2. The CDR3 sequence is 13 residues long. Germline V lookup: CDR1 SGDLS, CDR2 YYNGEE. J was trimmed by 6 bases and V by 2 bases; bases with no gene match: 3. CDR3 nucleotide sequence: TGTGCCAGCAGCGTTGGGGGGGTGGATACGCAGTATTTT. This translates into CASSVGGVDTQYF.

The chain couples TRBV11-2 to TRBJ2-7, with TRBD2 matching 7 bases. The length of the CDR3 is 15 residues. The J segment lost 4 bases and the V segment lost 6 bases, leaving 12 bases of the junction unmatched. Germline V gene data show CDR1 as SGHAT and CDR2 as FQNNGV. The CDR3 DNA sequence: TGTGCCAGCAGGGGGGGAGGGGAGGCCTTTTACGAGCAGTACTTC. Translation gives CASRGGGEAFYEQYF.

This rearrangement joins TRBV6-6 to TRBJ1-1; tentatively, D is TRBD1 (5 bases). Between the trimmed V and J ends, which lost 4 bases and 3 bases, there was a span of 12 bases. Germline CDR1 and CDR2: MNHNY and SVGAGI (reference sequence). CDR3 length: 14 amino acids. The CDR3 sequence: CASSWQGGDTEAFF. The DNA of the CDR3 is TGTGCCAGCAGTTGGCAGGGAGGGGACACTGAAGCTTTCTTT.

This clone was seen a few times. The CDR3 coding sequence is TGTGCCAGCTTTGAGGGATACGAGCAGTACTTC. Protein sequence: CASFEGYEQYF. V gene TRBV7-6 combines with J gene TRBJ2-7; D might be TRBD2 (5 bases). Trimming pared 8 bases from V and 4 bases from J, leaving 9 bases between. Looked up from germline, CDR1 is SGHVS and CDR2 is FNYEAQ. The CDR3 totals 11 residues.

The gene calls are TRBV10-3 and TRBJ2-2; D ambiguous. The CDR3 has 10 residues. Germline CDR1 and CDR2: ENHRY and SYGVKD. V lost 8 bases to trimming and J lost 9 bases, with 7 bases between them. The CDR3 DNA reads as TGTGCCATCGGGCAGAGGGAGCTGTTTTTT. Protein: CAIGQRELFF.

The chain has TRBV5-1 and TRBJ2-5; 8 bases match TRBD2. The end of the DNA is better explained by TRBJ2-7, so the J call may be wrong. CDR3 length equals 19 residues. Germline values: CDR1 SGHRS, CDR2 YFSETQ. The CDR3 region is CASSLAAGGAPIITYEQYF. The CDR3 coding sequence is TGCGCCAGCAGCTTGGCCGCGGGAGGTGCCCCTATTATTACCTACGAGCAGTACTTC.

The rearrangement joins TRBV27 to TRBJ2-3, with 8 nucleotides matching TRBD1. V was clipped by 5 bases and J by 0 bases; unmatched bases: 13. Germline V CDR1 and CDR2: MNHEY, SMNVEV (reference sequence). The CDR3 extends over 18 amino acids. DNA for the CDR3: TGTGCCAGCAGTCCGCACTACGGGACAGGCCTTAGCACAGATACGCAGTATTTT. Protein: CASSPHYGTGLSTDTQYF.

There are a few counts of this clone. This chain connects TRBV7-2 to TRBJ1-2; 9 nucleotides match TRBD1. The junction had 5 bases not matched to a gene; V was cut back by 5 bases and J by 4 bases. The CDR3 has 14 amino acids. Germline-derived CDR1 and CDR2 are SGHTA and FQGNSA. This CDR3 is CASSRTGAAYGYTF. The CDR3 DNA reads TGTGCCAGCAGCCGGACAGGGGCGGCCTATGGCTACACCTTC.

The chain recombines TRBV4-3 with TRBJ2-1, with D possibly being TRBD1 (5 bases). The V and J ends lost 1 base and 9 bases respectively, with 13 bases between them. The CDR3 is 14 amino acids. From germline, CDR1 is LGHNA and CDR2 YSLEER. The CDR3 bases are TGCGCCAGCAGCCAAGTTGGGGCCGGCGGTGAGCAGTTCTTC. As protein: CASSQVGAGGEQFF.

The chain links TRBV9 to TRBJ2-1; perhaps TRBD1 as D (5 bases). Germline CDR1 reads SGDLS; CDR2 reads YYNGEE. The length of the CDR3 is 14 residues. With 0 bases removed from V and 8 bases from J, the gap between germline ends came to 12 bases. The CDR3 spells CASSVVSGSDEQFF. In DNA, the CDR3 is TGTGCCAGCAGCGTAGTTTCAGGGTCGGATGAGCAGTTCTTC.

Comments on this clone: An end of the junction differs from the germline gene, which may be a read error. V usage is TRBV2 and J usage is TRBJ2-2, with TRBD1 matching over 7 bases. The CDR3 is made up of 13 amino acids. The V gene's germline CDR1 is SNHLY and CDR2 FYNNEI. The CDR3 bases are TGTGCCAGCCGTGACAGGGACACCGGGGAGCTGTTTTTT. This codes for CASRDRDTGELFF.